What follows are 23 T cell receptor beta chains derived from one specimen sequenced in a study of graft-versus-host responses after intestinal transplantation. Which antigens these TCRs recognize remains unknown. TCRdb's table, derived via immunoSEQ multiplex PCR, lists solely in-frame clones and lacks some. The sample carries about 86,000 clones, roughly nine tenths recorded once. Sequenced here: unstimulated CD4+ T cells sorted from spleen or lymph node cells, sampled before transplant. The receptors here all came from a human donor who was the organ donor for an intestinal transplant.

This clone is a singleton in its sample. The chain is built from TRBV16 and TRBJ2-7; D might be TRBD2 (6 bases). Trimming took off 3 bases at V and 4 bases at J, with 16 bases between the two ends. This CDR3 has 15 amino acids. Germline CDR1 reads KGHSY; CDR2 reads FQNENV. CDR3 residues: CASSQTGANNYEQYF. CDR3 sequence (DNA): TGTGCCAGCAGCCAGACGGGAGCCAATAATTACGAGCAGTACTTC.

Here the CDR3 DNA reads TGCGCCAAAACTAGCCTCCAGGGCCAAAACATTCAGTACTTC. This codes for CAKTSLQGQNIQYF. The chain employs TRBV10-1 and TRBJ2-4; TRBD2 might be the D (6 bases). The CDR3 covers 14 residues. The germline V gene encodes CDR1 WNHNN and CDR2 SYGVQD (reference sequence). V gave up 10 bases and J gave up 5 bases, with 18 bases separating them.

This chain uses TRBV30 with TRBJ2-5; 14 nucleotides line up with TRBD2. The V gene end was trimmed by 1 base and the J gene end by 2 bases; junction bases not matched to a gene: 3. This CDR3 has 16 amino acids. CDR1 and CDR2 (germline): GTSNPN, SVGIG (reference sequence). CDR3 bases: TGTGCCTGGAGTGCGGGACTAGCGGGAGTTCAAGAGACCCAGTACTTC. This codes for CAWSAGLAGVQETQYF.

The genes are TRBV28 and TRBJ1-3, with 7 bases lining up with TRBD1. Trimming took 6 bases from V and 4 from J; bases not matched to a gene: 6. Per the germline V gene, CDR1 is MDHEN and CDR2 is SYDVKM. There are 14 residues in the CDR3. The CDR3 nucleotides read TGTGCCAGCAGGGCCAGGGGGTACGGAAACACCATATATTTT. This sequence encodes CASRARGYGNTIYF.

The gene calls are TRBV18 and TRBJ2-5; 7 positions match TRBD1. CDR3 length: 16 amino acids. With 3 bases clipped from V and 5 bases from J, the junction kept 12 bases outside the gene matches. Germline V gene lookup returns CDR1 KGHSH and CDR2 LQKENI. CDR3 protein: CASSPDRAVNWETQYF. The CDR3 DNA reads TGTGCCAGCTCACCCGACAGGGCGGTGAATTGGGAGACCCAGTACTTC.

The CDR3: CASSQENRIYEQYF. The DNA for the CDR3 is TGCGCCAGCAGCCAGGAAAACAGGATCTACGAGCAGTACTTC. This chain uses TRBV4-3 with TRBJ2-7; weak D call: TRBD1 (5 bases). Germline V gene sequence: CDR1 LGHNA, CDR2 YSLEER. V lost 3 bases and J lost 3, with 12 bases in between. CDR3 length: 14 residues.

The rearrangement joins TRBV5-1 to TRBJ2-1; the D gene is possibly TRBD2 (6 bases). Trimming removed 2 bases at V and 8 bases at J, with 17 bases between. CDR3 length equals 15 residues. Germline CDR1 is SGHRS and CDR2 is YFSETQ. The CDR3 bases are TGCGCCAGCAGCTTTCGGAGGGCCGGACGCGATGAGCAGTTCTTC. Protein product: CASSFRRAGRDEQFF.

V usage is TRBV15 and J usage is TRBJ1-2; TRBD1 might be the D (6 bases). Deletions cut 6 bases from V and 8 bases from J, with 13 bases between. The CDR3 covers 12 residues. CDR1 and CDR2 (germline): LNHNV, YYDKDF (reference sequence). The CDR3 sequence: CATRQGLGGYTF. CDR3 DNA sequence: TGTGCCACCAGGCAGGGGCTCGGCGGCTACACCTTC. Drawing the rest from reference TRBV15 and TRBJ1-2, the complete variable domain is DAMVIQNPRYQVTQFGKPVTLSCSQTLNHNVMYWYQQKSSQAPKLLFHYYDKDFNNEADTPDNFQSRRPNTSFCFLDIRSPGLGDTAMYLCATRQGLGGYTFGSGTRLTVV.

The rearrangement links TRBV18 to TRBJ2-6; D is perhaps TRBD2 (5 bases). The CDR3 sequence is 18 residues long. The V end was cut by 1 base, the J end by 0 bases, with 13 bases between. Germline lookup yields CDR1 KGHSH and CDR2 LQKENI. CDR3 coding DNA: TGTGCCAGCTCACCACGGCGGGTTGGTCCCTCTGGGGCCAACGTCCTGACTTTC. Translated: CASSPRRVGPSGANVLTF.

The gene calls are TRBV7-3 and TRBJ2-3; 10 bases line up with TRBD2. The CDR3 is made up of 17 amino acids. Germline V CDR1 and CDR2: SGHTA, FQGTGA. J gave up 3 bases and V 5 bases, and 11 bases lay outside the gene matches. CDR3 amino acids: CASSRSGGASMTDTQYF. The CDR3 DNA reads as TGTGCCAGCAGCCGCAGCGGGGGGGCGTCAATGACAGATACGCAGTATTTT.

This chain uses TRBV10-3 with TRBJ2-4, with TRBD1 matching over 12 bases. The CDR3 runs to 19 residues. V trimming: 4 bases; J trimming: 0 bases; junction bases outside the gene matches: 10. The V gene's germline CDR1 is ENHRY and CDR2 SYGVKD. CDR3 sequence (DNA): TGTGCCATCAGTGCCGCCGGGACAGGGGGCGCAGAAGCCAAAAACATTCAGTACTTC. Protein: CAISAAGTGGAEAKNIQYF.

J is TRBJ1-3 and V is TRBV18, with D perhaps matching TRBD1 (5 bases). Germline CDR1 KGHSH, CDR2 LQKENI. Trimming took 4 bases from V and 0 from J, leaving 13 bases between them. This CDR3 is built from 16 residues. The CDR3: CASSREARVSGNTIYF. The CDR3 DNA follows: TGTGCCAGCTCACGAGAAGCCAGGGTCTCTGGAAACACCATATATTTT.

On this clone itself: The junction departs from germline at one end; a sequencing error may be responsible. The chain carries TRBV28 and TRBJ1-5, with D unresolved. Germline CDR1 reads MDHEN; CDR2 reads SYDVKM. The CDR3 runs 13 residues. This chain's CDR3 is CASRLTSNQPQHF. The CDR3 nucleotides read TGTGCCAGCAGATTGACAAGCAACCAGCCCCAGCATTTT.

V is TRBV23-1 and J is TRBJ2-4, with TRBD1 as a possible D gene (5 bases). TRBV23-1 is assigned to the ORF class and has an uncertain function. The length of the CDR3 is 14 residues. Between the trimmed V and J ends, which lost 7 bases and 2 bases, there was a span of 12 bases. DNA for the CDR3: TGCGCCAGCACGGCAGGGCCCACCAAAAACATTCAGTACTTC. It yields the protein CASTAGPTKNIQYF.

The genes are TRBV19 and TRBJ1-2, with 7 bases that match TRBD1. The CDR3 extends over 14 amino acids. V lost 5 bases, J lost 5 bases, and 8 bases stayed unmatched. The germline CDR1 and CDR2 sequences are LNHDA and SQIVND (reference sequence). CDR3 protein: CASSETTGYYGYTF. The CDR3 nucleotides read TGTGCCAGTAGTGAAACGACAGGGTATTATGGCTACACCTTC.

This chain links TRBV6-1 with TRBJ2-5; possibly TRBD2 for D (7 bases). CDR1 is MNHNS, CDR2 SASEGT, per germline. Trimming cost V 10 bases and J 8 bases, with 17 bases left between them. CDR3 size: 12 residues. CDR3 sequence: CATTRGGGTQYF. CDR3 bases: TGTGCCACCACAAGAGGGGGGGGTACCCAGTACTTC.

The chain uses TRBV15 and TRBJ1-1; D uncertain. Trimming left V 8 bases short and J 1 base short, with 14 bases between. Germline loops: CDR1 LNHNV, CDR2 YYDKDF (reference sequence). The CDR3 runs 14 residues. The chain's CDR3 is CATVGGISNTEAFF. The CDR3 DNA sequence: TGTGCCACCGTTGGAGGGATCTCGAACACTGAAGCTTTCTTT.

The chain joins TRBV30 to TRBJ2-1; 9 nucleotides line up with TRBD1. The CDR3 loop spans 14 amino acids. Germline-derived CDR1 and CDR2 are GTSNPN and SVGIG (reference sequence). With V trimmed by 3 bases and J by 6 bases, 6 bases remained unmatched. CDR3 DNA: TGTGCCTGGAGCTTGGGGACAGGGAGCAATGAGCAGTTCTTC. Translation gives CAWSLGTGSNEQFF.

The chain joins TRBV28 to TRBJ2-3; 8 bases map to TRBD2. The junction had 6 bases not matched to a gene; V was cut back by 6 bases and J by 4 bases. The CDR3 consists of 14 residues. Germline loops: CDR1 MDHEN, CDR2 SYDVKM. CDR3 DNA: TGTGCCAGCAGCCCCCGGGAGGGAGCAGATACGCAGTATTTT. Its protein is CASSPREGADTQYF.

This clone was counted once. V and J are TRBV27 and TRBJ2-5; a weak D match, TRBD2 (6 bases). The end of the DNA fits TRBJ2-7 better, so the J call may be wrong. The CDR3 is 15 amino acids. From germline, CDR1 is MNHEY and CDR2 SMNVEV (reference sequence). As DNA, the CDR3 is TGTGCCAGCAGTCTCACTAGCCAACACAGCTACGAGCAGTACTTC. Amino acid sequence: CASSLTSQHSYEQYF.

This clone was picked up a small number of times. The chain has TRBV6-1 and TRBJ1-2; TRBD1 matches at 9 bases. Germline CDR1 and CDR2: MNHNS and SASEGT. This CDR3 region has 16 residues. Trimming removed 4 bases from V and 5 bases from J; junction bases left unmatched: 11. The CDR3 loop is CASSANPGQGAYGYTF. The CDR3 nucleotides are TGTGCCAGCAGTGCCAACCCGGGACAGGGAGCATATGGCTACACCTTC.

The chain couples TRBV2 to TRBJ2-7; TRBD2 matches 7 bases. The CDR3 spans 16 residues. V gave up 3 bases and J gave up 3 bases; unmatched junction bases: 11. Germline CDR1 is SNHLY and CDR2 is FYNNEI. CDR3 coding DNA: TGTGCCAGCAGTGATAGCGGGCTCACTAGTGGCTACGAGCAGTACTTC. Protein product: CASSDSGLTSGYEQYF.

The V call is TRBV28, the J call TRBJ2-5; 11 bases match TRBD2. This CDR3 contains 15 residues. The V gene's germline CDR1 is MDHEN and CDR2 SYDVKM. V shed 4 bases and J 2 bases; nucleotides not matched to a gene: 3. The CDR3 DNA is TGTGCCAGCAGTTCCCGACTAGCGGGGCAAGAGACCCAGTACTTC. This gives the protein CASSSRLAGQETQYF.